Shown below are 6 T cell receptor beta chains from a single sample sequenced in a study of regulatory T cells in long-lasting Graves disease. The time point here: persistent/refractory GD, antithyroid drugs over 5 years with positive TRAb. Following extraction of RNA from PBMCs, that RNA was used to make the TCR library. Building of the TCR beta libraries involved iRepertoire HTBI primers and Arm-PCR of CDR3 regions. TCRdb re-called the multiplex PCR reads with MiXCR, one entry per CDR3 protein. The sample holds hundreds of thousands of distinct CDR3 sequences; about a fifth are singletons and the top ten take over 6%. Here the sequenced sample was peripheral blood mononuclear cells (PBMCs), taken when the disease was refractory, from a patient treated with antithyroid drugs. These receptors were collected from a female donor with Graves disease.

Concerning this clonotype: A much larger clone differs by one base, so this may be a read error. The rearrangement uses TRBV6-4 and TRBJ1-4, with a possible D match to TRBD1 (5 bases). Germline V gene data show CDR1 as MRHNA and CDR2 as SNTAGT. CDR3 length: 15 residues. CDR3 residues: CASSLQGRANEELFF. Written as DNA, the CDR3 is TGTGCCAGCAGTCTCCAGGGTCGCGCTAATGAAGAACTGTTTTTT.

The sample holds many counts of this clonotype. The V and J genes are TRBV7-9 and TRBJ1-2; tentatively, D is TRBD1 (6 bases). CDR3 size: 14 residues. The germline V gene encodes CDR1 SEHNR and CDR2 FQNEAQ (reference sequence). V lost 4 bases and J lost 4, with 13 bases in between. CDR3 residues: CASSSARDIYGYTF. In nucleotides, the CDR3 is TGTGCCAGCAGCTCCGCAAGGGACATCTATGGCTACACCTTC.

This clonotype has at least ten counts. The gene calls are TRBV5-1 and TRBJ1-6; D not certain. Looked up from germline, CDR1 is SGHRS and CDR2 is YFSETQ. V gave up 5 bases and J gave up 10 bases, with 16 bases separating them. CDR3 length: 14 residues. The chain's CDR3 is CASSSDGFGSPLHF. The DNA for the CDR3 is TGCGCCAGCAGTTCGGACGGGTTCGGCTCACCCCTCCACTTT.

This clonotype was recorded many times. The rearrangement joins TRBV9 to TRBJ2-5, with TRBD2 matching over 10 bases. CDR3 size: 15 residues. The germline CDR1 and CDR2 sequences are SGDLS and YYNGEE. V shed 2 bases and J 1 base; nucleotides not matched to a gene: 2. The DNA for the CDR3 is TGTGCCAGCAGCGTGTCTAGCGGGAGCCAAGAGACCCAGTACTTC. Translated: CASSVSSGSQETQYF.

This clonotype was observed at least ten times. This chain links TRBV27 with TRBJ1-5; D uncertain. Germline V CDR1 and CDR2: MNHEY, SMNVEV (reference sequence). The germline V and J ends were trimmed by 5 bases and 3 bases, with 8 bases remaining between them. The CDR3 is 13 amino acids. The CDR3 DNA is TGTGCCAGCAGTCGTGACACCAATCAGCCCCAGCATTTT. Translated, it gives CASSRDTNQPQHF.

The CDR3 coding sequence is TGTGCCAGCAGCTTAGATCCGGGAACCTACGAGCAGTACTTC. Its protein product is CASSLDPGTYEQYF. The chain carries TRBV7-2 and TRBJ2-7, with a possible D match to TRBD2 (5 bases). CDR1 and CDR2 from the germline V gene are SGHTA and FQGNSA. Trimming cost V 1 base and J 2 bases, with 9 bases left between them. There are 14 residues in the CDR3.